The rows below give T cell receptor beta chains drawn from one sample of a study of post-analysis software for immune sequencing data. TCRdb itself ran the PCR reads through MiXCR, one entry per CDR3 protein. The sample shows around 770,000 distinct CDR3 sequences, just over 45% of them seen only once. Sequenced material: blood. These receptor sequences come from a girl under 18 with multiple sclerosis. The CDR3 runs from the conserved cysteine through the conserved F or W. D genes are given only for firm matches. Clone size is not always given. Where it is, it says once, few, many or a class for expanded clones.

D gene: NA
V gene: TRBV5-1
clone size: NA
CDR3 protein: CASSLEVGDRTQYF

D gene: TRBD1
V gene: TRBV29-1
clone size: few
CDR3 protein: CSVGKTGGDTQYF

D gene: NA
V gene: TRBV20-1
clone size: NA
CDR3 protein: CSKQSLSTDTQYF

D gene: TRBD1
V gene: TRBV7-2
clone size: NA
CDR3 protein: CASSQPGQGIYEQYF

D gene: NA
V gene: TRBV12-3/TRBV12-4
clone size: few
CDR3 protein: CASRSGVSGETQYF

D gene: NA
V gene: TRBV29-1
clone size: NA
CDR3 protein: CSVRGAETVYEQYF

D gene: NA
V gene: TRBV15
clone size: few
CDR3 protein: CATSRDQGPDEQYF

D gene: TRBD2
V gene: TRBV7-6
clone size: NA
CDR3 protein: CASSLGLAGGSAYNEQFF

D gene: NA
V gene: TRBV7-9
clone size: once
CDR3 protein: CASSLSARTDTEAFF

D gene: NA
V gene: TRBV20-1
clone size: few
CDR3 protein: CSARGRGQTQYF

D gene: NA
V gene: TRBV6-5
clone size: few
CDR3 protein: CASSSERNEKLFF

D gene: TRBD1
V gene: TRBV13
clone size: NA
CDR3 protein: CASSPGGPINNQPQHF

D gene: NA
V gene: TRBV15
clone size: NA
CDR3 protein: CATSRDLYEQFF

D gene: NA
V gene: TRBV7-9
clone size: NA
CDR3 protein: CASSLVSGVARYNEQFF

D gene: NA
V gene: TRBV25-1
clone size: NA
CDR3 protein: CASRERHRYGYTF

D gene: NA
V gene: TRBV2
clone size: NA
CDR3 protein: CASNLDRHNEQFF

D gene: TRBD2
V gene: TRBV4-3
clone size: NA
CDR3 protein: CASSQETSGSIGNEQFF

D gene: NA
V gene: TRBV28
clone size: few
CDR3 protein: CASSLVDSYGYTF

D gene: NA
V gene: TRBV30
clone size: few
CDR3 protein: CASPSGDTTNYGYTF

D gene: TRBD2
V gene: TRBV20-1
clone size: NA
CDR3 protein: CSARVSGRALTPKQFF

D gene: NA
V gene: TRBV5-1
clone size: few
CDR3 protein: CASSKSGPNSPLHF

D gene: TRBD1
V gene: TRBV12-3/TRBV12-4
clone size: NA
CDR3 protein: CASSTGTVAQSLNQPQHF

D gene: NA
V gene: TRBV12-3/TRBV12-4
clone size: NA
CDR3 protein: CAGTSGEGPSYNEQFF

D gene: TRBD2
V gene: TRBV12-3/TRBV12-4
clone size: few
CDR3 protein: CASSAAGTRSLEQYF

D gene: NA
V gene: TRBV7-9
clone size: once
CDR3 protein: CASSLTMINEQFF

D gene: NA
V gene: TRBV29-1
clone size: NA
CDR3 protein: CSVDAGTTGYTF

D gene: NA
V gene: TRBV20-1
clone size: NA
CDR3 protein: CSASGTALGETQYF

D gene: NA
V gene: TRBV20-1
clone size: NA
CDR3 protein: CSARVRTSGEQYF

D gene: NA
V gene: TRBV3-1
clone size: NA
CDR3 protein: CASSQDPRSSYEQYF

D gene: TRBD1
V gene: TRBV5-6
clone size: NA
CDR3 protein: CASSQGPGQGKEKLFF

D gene: NA
V gene: TRBV6-5
clone size: NA
CDR3 protein: CASSSSGASGYTF

D gene: NA
V gene: TRBV29-1
clone size: few
CDR3 protein: CSGGTSYQETQYF

D gene: NA
V gene: TRBV27
clone size: NA
CDR3 protein: CASSSLWGNPYAQYF

D gene: TRBD2
V gene: TRBV29-1
clone size: few
CDR3 protein: CSVGRANYNEQFF